This is a list of T cell receptor beta chains from one sample in a study of cytomegalovirus exposure and HLA in healthy donors. Clones were read by immunoSEQ multiplex PCR, and TCRdb kept only the in-frame ones, dropping some. Its clone listing holds approximately 58,000 clones. The sample consisted of PBMCs. The receptors here all came from a man in his thirties or forties in good health and CMV-seropositive. Each CDR3 is given with its conserved first and last residue. D genes are given only for firm matches.

v_gene	d_gene	j_gene	len	CDR3nt	CDR3aa
TRBV5-1	TRBD1	TRBJ2-3	14	TGCGCCACCACGCAGGGGGCCACCACAGATACGCAGTATTTT	CATTQGATTDTQYF
TRBV7-2	.	TRBJ1-2	15	TGTGCCAGCAGCTTAGAAGGGACATCCGCGAAAGGCTACACCTTC	CASSLEGTSAKGYTF
TRBV7-6	TRBD2	TRBJ2-1	16	TGTGCCAGCAGCTTAGCTAGCGGGACTTTCGACAATGAGCAGTTCTTC	CASSLASGTFDNEQFF
TRBV5-1	.	TRBJ1-2	14	TGCGCCAGCAGCCCCGCGGGGGGGCACTATGGCTACACCTTC	CASSPAGGHYGYTF
TRBV19	TRBD1	TRBJ2-2	15	TGTGCCAGTAGTATCCCCGGACAGGGACAGGGGGAGCTGTTTTTT	CASSIPGQGQGELFF
TRBV10-2	TRBD2	TRBJ2-3	17	TGCGCCAGCAGTCCATATCGGACTAGCGGGAGCACAGATACGCAGTATTTT	CASSPYRTSGSTDTQYF
TRBV6-5	.	TRBJ2-4	15	TGTGCCAGCAGTTCACAGGGCTCAGCCAAAAACATTCAGTACTTC	CASSSQGSAKNIQYF
TRBV14	.	TRBJ1-2	13	TGTGCCAGCAGCCAAGATCTCAGGGGTGGCTACACCTTC	CASSQDLRGGYTF
TRBV5-1	.	TRBJ1-3	15	TGCGCCAGCAGCTGGGACTATCACTCTGGAAACACCATATATTTT	CASSWDYHSGNTIYF
TRBV6-1	TRBD2	TRBJ2-7	16	TGTGCCAGCAGTGAAGCCGGGACTAGCGGGAGGAACGAGCAGTACTTC	CASSEAGTSGRNEQYF
TRBV9	TRBD2	TRBJ2-7	15	TGTGCCAGCAGCGTGGGGACTAGCGGGATGTACGAGCAGTACTTC	CASSVGTSGMYEQYF
TRBV11-2	.	TRBJ2-7	13	TGTGCCAGCAGCTTGTTCCCTTTCTACGAGCAGTACTTC	CASSLFPFYEQYF
TRBV19	.	TRBJ1-1	14	TGTGCCAGTAGTATCTCGGGAATGAACACTGAAGATTTCTTT	CASSISGMNTEDFF
TRBV6-1	TRBD2	TRBJ2-5	14	TGTGCCAGCAGTGAAGCTGGGGGGGAAGAGACCCAGTACTTC	CASSEAGGEETQYF
TRBV5-8	TRBD2	TRBJ2-1	15	TGTGCCAGCAGCCGCCGGGGGGTCACCTACAATGAGCAGTTCTTC	CASSRRGVTYNEQFF
TRBV7-6	.	TRBJ2-7	15	TGTGCCAGCAGCCGATTCGACGGGAAAGGTTACGAGCAGTACTTC	CASSRFDGKGYEQYF
TRBV9	.	TRBJ2-1	12	TGTGCCAGCAGCCTGGAGGAAAGAGAGCAGTTCTTC	CASSLEEREQFF
TRBV4-1	TRBD2	TRBJ2-7	16	TGCGCCAGCAGCCCCCGAGGACTAGCGGGATTAAACGAGCAGTACTTC	CASSPRGLAGLNEQYF
TRBV4-2	TRBD2	TRBJ2-5	16	TGTGCCAGCAGCCCCTTAGCGGGGGGCCCGGCAGAGACCCAGTACTTC	CASSPLAGGPAETQYF
TRBV6-1	.	TRBJ1-2	13	TGTGCCAGCAGTCTAGGTTCAGTAGATGGCTACACCTTC	CASSLGSVDGYTF
TRBV5-6	.	TRBJ1-5	15	TGTGCCAGCAGCCACATGGGACAATCCCGACAGCCCCAGCATTTT	CASSHMGQSRQPQHF
TRBV30	.	TRBJ1-4	12	TGTGCCTGGAGTGCGTTTAATGAAAAACTGTTTTTT	CAWSAFNEKLFF
TRBV4-1	.	TRBJ2-7	16	TGCGCCAGCAGCCAAGGAACAGAGCTTGTCTCCTACGAGCAGTACTTC	CASSQGTELVSYEQYF
TRBV27	TRBD2	TRBJ2-2	21	TGTGCCAGCAGTCCGAGGACTAGCGGGAAAGGGTCAAGCCCCAGCACCGGGGAGCTGTTTTTT	CASSPRTSGKGSSPSTGELFF
TRBV5-1	.	TRBJ2-1	15	TGCGCCAGCAGCTGGCGGACAACACAAGGGAATGAGCAGTTCTTC	CASSWRTTQGNEQFF
TRBV7-9	.	TRBJ1-2	13	TGTGCCAGCAGCTACGATCGGGGTTATGGCTACACCTTC	CASSYDRGYGYTF
TRBV11-3	.	TRBJ2-3	15	TGTGCCAGCAGCCCCCCCCTAGGAGTTGGAGATACGCAGTATTTT	CASSPPLGVGDTQYF
TRBV7-6	TRBD2	TRBJ2-7	16	TGTGCCAGCAGCTTAGCGTTCCTAGCGGACGCCTACGAGCAGTACTTC	CASSLAFLADAYEQYF
TRBV30	.	TRBJ1-1	13	TGTGCCTGGAGGATGGACATGAACACTGAAGATTTCTTT	CAWRMDMNTEDFF
TRBV7-2	TRBD2	TRBJ2-1	16	TGTGCCAGCAGCTTCTTGGGAGCGGGGGGCGTGGATGAGCAGTTCTTC	CASSFLGAGGVDEQFF
TRBV4-1	.	TRBJ1-5	14	TGCGCCAGCAGCTTGGTGGCTGTCAATCAGCCCCAGCATTTT	CASSLVAVNQPQHF
TRBV10-3	.	TRBJ1-6	15	TGTGCCATCAGCGGGGAAAACTCCTATAATTCACCCCTCCACTTT	CAISGENSYNSPLHF
TRBV4-1	TRBD1	TRBJ1-4	15	TGCGCCAGCAGCCTCTCTGGGACAGTTGACGAAAAACTGTTTTTT	CASSLSGTVDEKLFF
TRBV9	.	TRBJ2-1	13	TGTGCCAGCAGCGTAGGACAGCACAATGAGCAGTTCTTC	CASSVGQHNEQFF
TRBV6-5	.	TRBJ1-5	12	TGTGCCAGCAACTCGGGCAATCAGCCCCAGCATTTT	CASNSGNQPQHF
TRBV5-6	.	TRBJ2-3	15	TGTGCCAGCAGCTCGGACCCGGAGGCCACAGATACGCAGTATTTT	CASSSDPEATDTQYF
TRBV6-1	TRBD1	TRBJ2-5	14	TGTGCCAGCAGTGAAAGGACAGGGCAAGAGACCCAGTACTTC	CASSERTGQETQYF
TRBV6-6	.	TRBJ1-1	14	TGTGCCAGCAGTTTCGACAGCCTGAACACTGAAGCTTTCTTT	CASSFDSLNTEAFF
TRBV29-1	TRBD2	TRBJ2-1	16	TGCAGCGGTGCGGGTCTAGCGGCAGACTCCGACAATGAGCAGTTCTTC	CSGAGLAADSDNEQFF
TRBV30	.	TRBJ2-7	11	TGTGCCTGGAGTCTCTCCTACGAGCAGTACTTC	CAWSLSYEQYF
TRBV12-5	.	TRBJ1-1	16	TGTGCTAGTGGTCCAATGGAGGTCCAGATGAACACTGAAGCTTTCTTT	CASGPMEVQMNTEAFF
TRBV29-1	TRBD1	TRBJ1-5	13	TGCAGCGTGGGGGACAGGGGGGGACAGCCCCAGCATTTT	CSVGDRGGQPQHF
TRBV6-1	TRBD2	TRBJ2-7	16	TGTGCCAGCAGTGAAATTCCCGGGACTAGCGGGAGCGAGCAGTACTTC	CASSEIPGTSGSEQYF
TRBV6-1	TRBD1	TRBJ1-5	20	TGTGCCAGCAGTGAAAGCTGGGTACGGACAGGGGGATATAGCAATCAGCCCCAGCATTTT	CASSESWVRTGGYSNQPQHF
TRBV2	TRBD1	TRBJ2-7	15	TGTGCCAGCAGTGAACCAGGGGGACCTACCTACGAGCAGTACTTC	CASSEPGGPTYEQYF
TRBV15	TRBD2	TRBJ2-7	14	TGTGCCACCAGCAGAGGACTAGCGGGCTACGAGCAGTACTTC	CATSRGLAGYEQYF
TRBV6-5	.	TRBJ2-7	14	TGTGCCAGCAGTTACGGCAGAGGAAGCTACGAGCAGTACTTC	CASSYGRGSYEQYF
TRBV7-9	TRBD2	TRBJ2-5	15	TGTGCCAGCAGCAAGCATGTGCGGGAGCAAGAGACCCAGTACTTC	CASSKHVREQETQYF
TRBV5-8	.	TRBJ1-5	17	TGTGCCAGCAGCTACCGGACTCGGACGTATAGCAATCAGCCCCAGCATTTT	CASSYRTRTYSNQPQHF
TRBV4-2	.	TRBJ1-6	15	TGTGCCAGCAGCCAAGACAGGGGTCAGGATTCACCCCTCCACTTT	CASSQDRGQDSPLHF
TRBV6-1	.	TRBJ1-2	15	TGTGCCAGCAGTGATACAGGGATCCCTAACTATGGCTACACCTTC	CASSDTGIPNYGYTF